This entry concerns a single TCR beta chain. The CDR3 spans 13 residues. Germline CDR1 MNHEY, CDR2 SVGAGI. Trimming stripped 7 bases from V and 1 base from J, with 10 bases between. This record comes from a study of blood T cell repertoires in COVID-19. Study-level information: PBMCs, B-cell-depleted T cells, or T cells were the source of the cDNA or gDNA that made up the material.

TCRdb keeps only in-frame clones here, not all; method: immunoSEQ multiplex PCR. Here the sample spans 200,000 to 300,000 clones, around 87% being singletons. The specimen sequenced was peripheral blood. The chain joins TRBV6-5 to TRBJ1-1; D is perhaps TRBD1 (6 bases). The TCR was taken from a woman aged 40 to 50 who had recovered from COVID-19. CDR3 protein: CASNIQGNTEAFF. The CDR3, as DNA: TGTGCCAGCAATATACAGGGGAACACTGAAGCTTTCTTT.